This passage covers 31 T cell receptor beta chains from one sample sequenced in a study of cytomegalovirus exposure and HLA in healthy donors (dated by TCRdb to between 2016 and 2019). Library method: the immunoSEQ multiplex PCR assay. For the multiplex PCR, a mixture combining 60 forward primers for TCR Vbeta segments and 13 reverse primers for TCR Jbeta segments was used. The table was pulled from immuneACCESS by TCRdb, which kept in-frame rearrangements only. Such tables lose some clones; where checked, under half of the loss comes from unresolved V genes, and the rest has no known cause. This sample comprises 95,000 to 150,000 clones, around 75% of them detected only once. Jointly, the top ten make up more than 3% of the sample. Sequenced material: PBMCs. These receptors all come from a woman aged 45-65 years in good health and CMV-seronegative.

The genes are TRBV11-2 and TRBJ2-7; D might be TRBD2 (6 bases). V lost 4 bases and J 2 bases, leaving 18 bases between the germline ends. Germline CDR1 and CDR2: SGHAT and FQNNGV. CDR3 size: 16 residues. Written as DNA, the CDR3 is TGTGCCAGCAGCTCCCAGGTAGCGGCCAAGACCTACGAGCAGTACTTC. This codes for CASSSQVAAKTYEQYF. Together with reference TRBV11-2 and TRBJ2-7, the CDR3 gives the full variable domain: EAGVAQSPRYKIIEKRQSVAFWCNPISGHATLYWYQQILGQGPKLLIQFQNNGVVDDSQLPKDRFSAERLKGVDSTLKIQPAKLEDSAVYLCASSSQVAAKTYEQYFGPGTRLTVT.

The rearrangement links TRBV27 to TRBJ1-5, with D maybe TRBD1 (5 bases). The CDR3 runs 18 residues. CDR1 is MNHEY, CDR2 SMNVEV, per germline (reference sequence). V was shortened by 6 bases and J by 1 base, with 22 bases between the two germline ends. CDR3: CASRPLGRAAKSNQPQHF. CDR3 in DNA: TGTGCCAGCAGGCCCCTCGGCAGGGCGGCAAAAAGCAATCAGCCCCAGCATTTT.

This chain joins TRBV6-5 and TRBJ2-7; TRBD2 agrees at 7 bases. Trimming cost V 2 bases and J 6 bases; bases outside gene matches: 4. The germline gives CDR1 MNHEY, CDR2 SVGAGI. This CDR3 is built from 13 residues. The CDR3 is CASSYGGGAEQYF. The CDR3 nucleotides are TGTGCCAGCAGTTACGGGGGGGGTGCCGAGCAGTACTTC.

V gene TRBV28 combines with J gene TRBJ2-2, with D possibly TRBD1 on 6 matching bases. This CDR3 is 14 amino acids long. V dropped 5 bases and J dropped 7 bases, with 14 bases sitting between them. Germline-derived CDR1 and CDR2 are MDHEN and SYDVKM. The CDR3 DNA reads TGTGCCAGCAGTGCCTATACAGGGATCGGGGAGCTGTTTTTT. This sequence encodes CASSAYTGIGELFF.

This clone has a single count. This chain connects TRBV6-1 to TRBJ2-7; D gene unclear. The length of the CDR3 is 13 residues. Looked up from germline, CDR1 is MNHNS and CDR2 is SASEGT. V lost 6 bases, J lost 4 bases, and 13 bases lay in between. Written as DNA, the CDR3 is TGTGCCAGCAGATCCCCCGGTTTTTACGAGCAGTACTTC. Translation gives CASRSPGFYEQYF.

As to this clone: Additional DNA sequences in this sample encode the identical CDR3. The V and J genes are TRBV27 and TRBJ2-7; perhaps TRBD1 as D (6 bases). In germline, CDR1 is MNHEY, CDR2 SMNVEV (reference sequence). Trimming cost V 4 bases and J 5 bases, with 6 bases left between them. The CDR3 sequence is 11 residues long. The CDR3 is CASSSGDEQYF. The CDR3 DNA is TGTGCCAGCAGTTCAGGGGACGAGCAGTACTTC.

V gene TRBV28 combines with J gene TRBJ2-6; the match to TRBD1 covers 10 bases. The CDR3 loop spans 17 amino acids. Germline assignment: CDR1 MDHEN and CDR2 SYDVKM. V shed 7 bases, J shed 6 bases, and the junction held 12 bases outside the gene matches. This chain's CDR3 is CASKPPGQGSMANVLTF. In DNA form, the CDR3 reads TGTGCCAGCAAGCCACCGGGACAGGGGTCTATGGCCAACGTCCTGACTTTC.

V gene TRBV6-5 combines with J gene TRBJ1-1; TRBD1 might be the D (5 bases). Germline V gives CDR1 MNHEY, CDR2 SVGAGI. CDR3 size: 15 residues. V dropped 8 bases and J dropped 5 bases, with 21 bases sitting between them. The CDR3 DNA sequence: TGTGCCAGCGCCGGTCCTCACCGGGGGGGGACTGAAGCTTTCTTT. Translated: CASAGPHRGGTEAFF.

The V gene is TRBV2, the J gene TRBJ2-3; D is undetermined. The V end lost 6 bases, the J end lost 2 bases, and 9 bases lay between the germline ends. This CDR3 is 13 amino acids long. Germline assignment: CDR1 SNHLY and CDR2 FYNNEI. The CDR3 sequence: CASRGRFTDTQYF. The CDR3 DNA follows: TGTGCCAGCAGGGGCAGGTTCACAGATACGCAGTATTTT.

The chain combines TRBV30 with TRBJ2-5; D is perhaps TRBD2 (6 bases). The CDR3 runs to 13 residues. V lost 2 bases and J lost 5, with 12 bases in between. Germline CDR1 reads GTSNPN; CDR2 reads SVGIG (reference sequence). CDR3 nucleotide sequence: TGTGCCTGGAGTTTGGGACTGGGGGAGACCCAGTACTTC. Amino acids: CAWSLGLGETQYF.

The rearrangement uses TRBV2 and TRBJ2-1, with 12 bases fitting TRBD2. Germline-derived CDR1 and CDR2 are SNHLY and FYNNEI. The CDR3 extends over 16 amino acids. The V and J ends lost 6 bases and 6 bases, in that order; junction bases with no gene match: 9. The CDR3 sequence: CASRKTGTSGSNEQFF. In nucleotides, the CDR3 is TGTGCCAGCAGAAAAACCGGGACTAGCGGGTCCAATGAGCAGTTCTTC.

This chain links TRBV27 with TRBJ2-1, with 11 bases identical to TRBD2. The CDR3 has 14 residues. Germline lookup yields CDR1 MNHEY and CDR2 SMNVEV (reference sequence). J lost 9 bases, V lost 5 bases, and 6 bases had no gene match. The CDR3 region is CASSTSGSGLEQFF. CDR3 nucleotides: TGTGCCAGCAGTACTAGCGGGAGTGGGCTTGAGCAGTTCTTC.

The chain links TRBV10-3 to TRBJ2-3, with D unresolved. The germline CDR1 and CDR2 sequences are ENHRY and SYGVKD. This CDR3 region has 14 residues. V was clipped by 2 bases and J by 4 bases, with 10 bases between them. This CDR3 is CAISEGTVADTQYF. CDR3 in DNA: TGTGCCATCAGTGAGGGTACGGTCGCAGATACGCAGTATTTT.

The CDR3 DNA follows: TGTGCCAGCAGCCTTCCCATAGCGGGGGCGGCCGGGGAGCTGTTTTTT. It codes for CASSLPIAGAAGELFF. The V call is TRBV5-4, the J call TRBJ2-2, with 9 nucleotides matching TRBD2. Germline V gene data show CDR1 as SGHNT and CDR2 as YYREEE (reference sequence). The length of the CDR3 is 16 residues. Unmatched junction bases numbered 10, after V lost 4 bases and J lost 6 bases.

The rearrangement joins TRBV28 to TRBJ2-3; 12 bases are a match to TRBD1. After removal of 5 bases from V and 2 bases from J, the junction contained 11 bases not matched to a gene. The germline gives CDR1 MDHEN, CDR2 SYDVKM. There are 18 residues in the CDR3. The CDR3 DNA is TGTGCCAGCAGTGCCGGGACAGGGGGCCTGCCGTTCACAGATACGCAGTATTTT. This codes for CASSAGTGGLPFTDTQYF.

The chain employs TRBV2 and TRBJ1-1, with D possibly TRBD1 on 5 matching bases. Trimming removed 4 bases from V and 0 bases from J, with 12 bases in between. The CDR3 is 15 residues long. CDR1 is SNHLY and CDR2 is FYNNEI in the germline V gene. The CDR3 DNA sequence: TGTGCCAGCAGTGCAGACAGACGCATGAACACTGAAGCTTTCTTT. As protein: CASSADRRMNTEAFF.

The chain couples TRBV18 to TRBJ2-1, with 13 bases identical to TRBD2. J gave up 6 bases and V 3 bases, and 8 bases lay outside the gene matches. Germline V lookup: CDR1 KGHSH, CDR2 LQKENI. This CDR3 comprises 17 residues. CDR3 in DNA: TGTGCCAGCTCACCTGAAGAACTAGCGGGAGGGCTCAATGAGCAGTTCTTC. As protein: CASSPEELAGGLNEQFF.

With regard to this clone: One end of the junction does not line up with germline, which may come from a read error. The CDR3 nucleotides are TGTGCCAGCAGCTTCCTTTTGGGACAGGCAAATGAGCATTTCTTC. Translation: CASSFLLGQANEHFF. This chain joins TRBV7-6 and TRBJ2-1; 8 bases align to TRBD1. Germline values: CDR1 SGHVS, CDR2 FNYEAQ. The CDR3 sequence is 15 residues long.

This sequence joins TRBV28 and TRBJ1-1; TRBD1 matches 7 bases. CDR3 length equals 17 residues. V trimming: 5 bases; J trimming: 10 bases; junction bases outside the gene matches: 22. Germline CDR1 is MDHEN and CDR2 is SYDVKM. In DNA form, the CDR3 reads TGTGCCAGCAGTCCCCTTGAGGGGGCGAACCTAGAATTGAGAGCTTTCTTT. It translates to CASSPLEGANLELRAFF.

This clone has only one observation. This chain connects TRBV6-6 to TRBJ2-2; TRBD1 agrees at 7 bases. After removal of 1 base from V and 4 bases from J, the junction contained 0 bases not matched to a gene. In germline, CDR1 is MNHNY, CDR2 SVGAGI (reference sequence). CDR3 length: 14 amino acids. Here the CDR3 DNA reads TGTGCCAGCAGTTACTACAGGGGCACCGGGGAGCTGTTTTTT. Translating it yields CASSYYRGTGELFF.

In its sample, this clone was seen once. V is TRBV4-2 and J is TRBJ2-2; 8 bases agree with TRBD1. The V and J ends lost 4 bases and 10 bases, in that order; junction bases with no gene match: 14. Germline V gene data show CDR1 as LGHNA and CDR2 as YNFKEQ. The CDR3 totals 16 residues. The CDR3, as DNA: TGTGCCAGCAGCCCCGACAGGGGTTTGCCGCTCGCGGAGCTGTTTTTT. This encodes CASSPDRGLPLAELFF.

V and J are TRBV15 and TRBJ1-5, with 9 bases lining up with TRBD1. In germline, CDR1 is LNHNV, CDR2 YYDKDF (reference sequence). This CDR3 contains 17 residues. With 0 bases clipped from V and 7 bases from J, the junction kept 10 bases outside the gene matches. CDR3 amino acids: CATSRDLSGQGGQPQHF. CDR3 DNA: TGTGCCACCAGCAGAGATCTCTCGGGACAGGGTGGGCAGCCCCAGCATTTT.

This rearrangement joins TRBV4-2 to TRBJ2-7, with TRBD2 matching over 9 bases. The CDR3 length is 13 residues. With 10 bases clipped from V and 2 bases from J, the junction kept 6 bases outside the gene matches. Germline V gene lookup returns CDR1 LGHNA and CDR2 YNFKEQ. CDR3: CATAGTSPYEQYF. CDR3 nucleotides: TGTGCCACGGCCGGGACTAGCCCCTACGAGCAGTACTTC.

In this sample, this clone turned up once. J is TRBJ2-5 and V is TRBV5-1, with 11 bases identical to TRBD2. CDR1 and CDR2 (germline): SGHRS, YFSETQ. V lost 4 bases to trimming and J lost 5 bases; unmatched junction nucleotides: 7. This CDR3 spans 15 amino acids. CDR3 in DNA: TGCGCCAGCAGCCTTACTAGCGGGAGTACGGAGACCCAGTACTTC. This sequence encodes CASSLTSGSTETQYF.

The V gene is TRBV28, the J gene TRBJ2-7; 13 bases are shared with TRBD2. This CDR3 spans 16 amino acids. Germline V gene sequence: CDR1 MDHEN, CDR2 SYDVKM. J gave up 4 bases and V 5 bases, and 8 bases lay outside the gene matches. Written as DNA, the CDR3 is TGTGCCAGCAGTCAAACGGGACTAGCGGGACAATACGAGCAGTACTTC. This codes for CASSQTGLAGQYEQYF. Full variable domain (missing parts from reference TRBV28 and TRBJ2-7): DVKVTQSSRYLVKRTGEKVFLECVQDMDHENMFWYRQDPGLGLRLIYFSYDVKMKEKGDIPEGYSVSREKKERFSLILESASTNQTSMYLCASSQTGLAGQYEQYFGPGTRLTVT.

This CDR3 is CASSLAVSMNTEAFF. CDR3 DNA: TGCGCCAGCAGCCTAGCGGTCAGCATGAACACTGAAGCTTTCTTT. V gene TRBV4-1 combines with J gene TRBJ1-1; no definite D call. Trimming left V 4 bases short and J 0 bases short, with 12 bases between. CDR1 MGHRA and CDR2 YSYEKL come from the germline V gene. The CDR3 totals 15 residues.

The CDR3 reads CASSFQGANEKLFF. DNA of the CDR3: TGTGCCAGCAGTTTCCAGGGGGCTAATGAAAAACTGTTTTTT. This sequence joins TRBV6-6 and TRBJ1-4; 7 positions match TRBD1. V lost 4 bases, J lost 3 bases, and 2 bases stayed unmatched. This CDR3 contains 14 residues. CDR1 and CDR2 from the germline V gene are MNHNY and SVGAGI (reference sequence).

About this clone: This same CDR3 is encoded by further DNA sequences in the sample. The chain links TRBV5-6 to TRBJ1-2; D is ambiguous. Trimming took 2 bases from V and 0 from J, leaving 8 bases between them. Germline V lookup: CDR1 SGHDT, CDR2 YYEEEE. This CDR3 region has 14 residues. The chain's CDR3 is CASSFGRSNYGYTF. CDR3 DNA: TGTGCCAGCAGCTTTGGCCGTTCTAACTATGGCTACACCTTC.

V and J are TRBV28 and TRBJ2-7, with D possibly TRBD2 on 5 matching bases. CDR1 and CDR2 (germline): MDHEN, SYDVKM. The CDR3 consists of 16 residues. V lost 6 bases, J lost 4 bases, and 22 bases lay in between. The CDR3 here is CASSSFYVWKRYEQYF. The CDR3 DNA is TGTGCCAGCAGCTCCTTTTACGTGTGGAAGCGGTACGAGCAGTACTTC.

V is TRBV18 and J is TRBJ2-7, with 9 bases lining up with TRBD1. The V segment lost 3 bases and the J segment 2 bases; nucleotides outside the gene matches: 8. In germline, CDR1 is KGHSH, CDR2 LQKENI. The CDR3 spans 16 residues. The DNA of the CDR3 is TGTGCCAGCTCACCTAATGGGGACAGGGTGCCCTACGAGCAGTACTTC. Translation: CASSPNGDRVPYEQYF.

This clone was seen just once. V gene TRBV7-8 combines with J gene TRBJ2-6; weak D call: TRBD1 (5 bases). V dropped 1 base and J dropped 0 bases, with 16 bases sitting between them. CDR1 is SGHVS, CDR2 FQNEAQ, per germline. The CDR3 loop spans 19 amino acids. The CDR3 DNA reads TGTGCCAGCAGCTTAGGCTTCGCAGGGCTTAACTCTGGGGCCAACGTCCTGACTTTC. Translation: CASSLGFAGLNSGANVLTF.